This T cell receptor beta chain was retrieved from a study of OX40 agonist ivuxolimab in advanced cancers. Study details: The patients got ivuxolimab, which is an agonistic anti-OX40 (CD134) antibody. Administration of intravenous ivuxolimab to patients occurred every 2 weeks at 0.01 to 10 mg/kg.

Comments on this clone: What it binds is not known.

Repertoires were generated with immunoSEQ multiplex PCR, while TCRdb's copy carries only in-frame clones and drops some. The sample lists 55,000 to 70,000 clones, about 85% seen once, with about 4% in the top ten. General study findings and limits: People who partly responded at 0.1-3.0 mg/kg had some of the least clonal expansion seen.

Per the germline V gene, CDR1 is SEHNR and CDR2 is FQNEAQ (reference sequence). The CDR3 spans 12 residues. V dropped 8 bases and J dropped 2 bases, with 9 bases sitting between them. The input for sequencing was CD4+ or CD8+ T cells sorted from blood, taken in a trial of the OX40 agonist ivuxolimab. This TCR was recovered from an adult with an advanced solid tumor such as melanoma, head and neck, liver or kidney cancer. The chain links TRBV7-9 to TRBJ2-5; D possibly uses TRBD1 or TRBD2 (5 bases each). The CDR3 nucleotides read TGTGCCAGCCGGGACGGACAAGAGACCCAGTACTTC. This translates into CASRDGQETQYF. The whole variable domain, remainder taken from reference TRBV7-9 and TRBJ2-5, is DTGVSQNPRHKITKRGQNVTFRCDPISEHNRLYWYRQTLGQGPEFLTYFQNEAQLEKSRLLSDRFSAERPKGSFSTLEIQRTEQGDSAMYLCASRDGQETQYFGPGTRLLVL.